The clone carrying this TCR beta chain occurred many times. Its antigen is unidentified. This sample is part of a study of T cells in Graves' hyperthyroidism and ophthalmopathy. General study findings and limits: Onset of ophthalmopathy came a median around 6.5 months after the model predicted it. Most expanded thyroid clonotypes above 0.001 recurred in blood. Ophthalmopathy could be told apart from stable hyperthyroidism with a 13 V-J model.

Germline CDR1 SGHVS, CDR2 FQNEAQ. The CDR3 runs 15 residues. Losses at the gene ends were 5 bases for V and 5 bases for J; bases not matched to a gene: 8. TCR beta CDR3 sequences were amplified from RNA transcripts. RT-PCR in the first round (using the HTBI primer set) targeted the TCR CDR3. TCRdb ran MiXCR on the multiplex PCR reads and lists one entry per CDR3 protein. The data contain 190,000 or so distinct CDR3 sequences, approximately 20% of them seen just once; the ten biggest clones take up about 41%. Investigators excluded patients with uncontrolled infection, other autoimmune disease, pregnancy or lactation.

This clonotype was sampled from a man aged 35 to 55 with Graves' hyperthyroidism. The sequenced material came from blood. V usage is TRBV7-8 and J usage is TRBJ2-5, with TRBD1 identical over 10 bases. The CDR3 loop reads CASSVRQGAGETQYF. The CDR3 DNA reads TGTGCCAGCAGCGTGCGACAGGGGGCCGGGGAGACCCAGTACTTC.